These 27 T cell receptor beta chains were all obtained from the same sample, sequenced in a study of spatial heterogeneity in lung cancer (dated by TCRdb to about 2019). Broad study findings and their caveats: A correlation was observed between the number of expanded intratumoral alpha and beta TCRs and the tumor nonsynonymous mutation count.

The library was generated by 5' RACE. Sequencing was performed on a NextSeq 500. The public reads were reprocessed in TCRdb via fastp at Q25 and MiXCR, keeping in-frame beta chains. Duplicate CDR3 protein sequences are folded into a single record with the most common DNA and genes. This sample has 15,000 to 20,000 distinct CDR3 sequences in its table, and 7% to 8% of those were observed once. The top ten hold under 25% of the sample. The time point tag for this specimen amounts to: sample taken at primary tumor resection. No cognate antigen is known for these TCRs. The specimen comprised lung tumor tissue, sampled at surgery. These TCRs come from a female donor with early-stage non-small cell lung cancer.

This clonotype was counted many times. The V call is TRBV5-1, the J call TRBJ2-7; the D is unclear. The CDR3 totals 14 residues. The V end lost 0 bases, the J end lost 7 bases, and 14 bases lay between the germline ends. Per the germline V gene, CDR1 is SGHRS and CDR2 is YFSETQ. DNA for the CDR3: TGCGCCAGCAGCTTGGGTACCTCGGGCCGGGAGCAGTACTTC. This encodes CASSLGTSGREQYF. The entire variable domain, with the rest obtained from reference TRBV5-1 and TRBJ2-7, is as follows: KAGVTQTPRYLIKTRGQQVTLSCSPISGHRSVSWYQQTPGQGLQFLFEYFSETQRNKGNFPGRFSGRQFSNSRSEMNVSTLELGDSALYLCASSLGTSGREQYFGPGTRLTVT.

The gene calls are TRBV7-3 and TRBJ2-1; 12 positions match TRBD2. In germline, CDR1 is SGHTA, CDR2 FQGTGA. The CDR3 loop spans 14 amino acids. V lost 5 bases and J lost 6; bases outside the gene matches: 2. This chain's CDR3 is CASSPGLAGNEQFF. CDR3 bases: TGTGCCAGCAGCCCGGGACTAGCGGGCAATGAGCAGTTCTTC.

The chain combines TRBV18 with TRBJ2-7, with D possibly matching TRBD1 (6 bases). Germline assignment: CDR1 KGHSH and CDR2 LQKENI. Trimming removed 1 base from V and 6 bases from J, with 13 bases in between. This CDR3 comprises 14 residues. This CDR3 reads CASSPRHREGEQYF. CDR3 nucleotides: TGTGCCAGCTCACCACGTCACAGGGAAGGCGAGCAGTACTTC.

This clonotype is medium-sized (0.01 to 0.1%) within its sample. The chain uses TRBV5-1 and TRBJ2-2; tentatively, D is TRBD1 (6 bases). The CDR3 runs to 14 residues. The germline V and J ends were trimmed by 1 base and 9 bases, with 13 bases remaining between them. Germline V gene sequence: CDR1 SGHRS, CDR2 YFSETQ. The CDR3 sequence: CASSLNTGRRELFF. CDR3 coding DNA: TGCGCCAGCAGCTTGAATACAGGGAGAAGGGAGCTGTTTTTT.

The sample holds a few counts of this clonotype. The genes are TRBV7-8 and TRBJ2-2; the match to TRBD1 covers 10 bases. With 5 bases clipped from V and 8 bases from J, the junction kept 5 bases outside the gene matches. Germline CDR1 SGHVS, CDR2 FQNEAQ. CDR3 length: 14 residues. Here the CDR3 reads CASSQRQGAGELFF. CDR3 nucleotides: TGTGCCAGCAGCCAACGACAGGGGGCGGGGGAGCTGTTTTTT.

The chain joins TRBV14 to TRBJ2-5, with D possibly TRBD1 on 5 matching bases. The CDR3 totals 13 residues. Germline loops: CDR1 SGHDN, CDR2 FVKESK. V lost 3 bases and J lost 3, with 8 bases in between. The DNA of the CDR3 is TGTGCCAGCAGCCAGGCCAGGGAAGAGACCCAGTACTTC. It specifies CASSQAREETQYF.

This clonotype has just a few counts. DNA of the CDR3: TGTGCCAGCAGCTTAAGGCCCTCCCAGGGGGCGAATATAGCTTTCTTT. This codes for CASSLRPSQGANIAFF. This chain uses TRBV7-2 with TRBJ1-1, with 8 bases lining up with TRBD1. Germline assignment: CDR1 SGHTA and CDR2 FQGNSA. CDR3 length equals 16 residues. V lost 2 bases to trimming and J lost 10 bases; unmatched junction nucleotides: 15.

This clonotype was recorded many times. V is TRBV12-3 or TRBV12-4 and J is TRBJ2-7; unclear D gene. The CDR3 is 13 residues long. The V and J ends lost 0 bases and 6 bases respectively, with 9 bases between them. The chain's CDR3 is CASSLARRAEQYF. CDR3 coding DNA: TGTGCCAGCAGTTTAGCGCGTAGGGCCGAGCAGTACTTC.

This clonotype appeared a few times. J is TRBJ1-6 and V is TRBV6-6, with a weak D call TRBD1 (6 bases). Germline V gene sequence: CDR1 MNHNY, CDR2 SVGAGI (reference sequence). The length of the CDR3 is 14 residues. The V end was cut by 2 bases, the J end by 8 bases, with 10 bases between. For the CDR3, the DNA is TGTGCCAGCAGTTACAAGGCAGGGGATTCACCCCTCCACTTT. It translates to CASSYKAGDSPLHF.

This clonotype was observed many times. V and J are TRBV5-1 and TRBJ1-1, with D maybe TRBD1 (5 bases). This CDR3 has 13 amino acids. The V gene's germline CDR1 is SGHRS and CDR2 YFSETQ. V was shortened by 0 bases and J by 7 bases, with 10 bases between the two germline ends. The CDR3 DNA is TGCGCCAGCAGCTTGGGGACAACTATTGAAGCTTTCTTT. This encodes CASSLGTTIEAFF.

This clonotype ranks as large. The CDR3 coding sequence is TGCAGTGCTTCTCTGACTAGCGGGGGAGGGAATACGCAGTATTTT. This encodes CSASLTSGGGNTQYF. The chain joins TRBV20-1 to TRBJ2-3; 12 bases align to TRBD2. The CDR3 is made up of 15 amino acids. Germline V CDR1 and CDR2: DFQATT, SNEGSKA (reference sequence). Germline trimming cut 5 bases from V and 7 bases from J; bases unmatched to any gene: 10.

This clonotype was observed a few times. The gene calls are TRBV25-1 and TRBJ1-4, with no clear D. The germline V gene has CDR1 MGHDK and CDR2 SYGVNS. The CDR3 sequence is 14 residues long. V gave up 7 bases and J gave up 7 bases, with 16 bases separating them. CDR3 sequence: CASTFSGNLEKLFF. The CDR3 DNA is TGTGCCAGCACTTTTTCCGGGAATCTTGAAAAACTGTTTTTT.

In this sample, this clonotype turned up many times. In DNA, the CDR3 is TGTGCCAGCAGCGTTGACCCAAATAGCAATCAGCCCCAGCATTTT. Protein sequence: CASSVDPNSNQPQHF. J is TRBJ1-5 and V is TRBV9, with unresolved D. Germline V CDR1 and CDR2: SGDLS, YYNGEE. V was cut by 2 bases and J by 0 bases, with 9 bases left in between. This CDR3 spans 15 amino acids.

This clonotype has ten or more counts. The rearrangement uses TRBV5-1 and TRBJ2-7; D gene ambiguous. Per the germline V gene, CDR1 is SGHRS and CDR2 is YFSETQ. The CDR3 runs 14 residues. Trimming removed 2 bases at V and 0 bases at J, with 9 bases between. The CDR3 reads CASSLPSSSYEQYF. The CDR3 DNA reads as TGCGCCAGCAGCTTACCAAGTAGCTCCTACGAGCAGTACTTC.

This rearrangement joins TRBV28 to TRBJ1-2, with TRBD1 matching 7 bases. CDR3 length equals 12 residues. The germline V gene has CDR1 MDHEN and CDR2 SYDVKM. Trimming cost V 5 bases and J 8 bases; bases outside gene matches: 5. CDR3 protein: CASSLAGQGYTF. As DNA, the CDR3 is TGTGCCAGCAGTCTGGCGGGACAGGGCTACACCTTC.

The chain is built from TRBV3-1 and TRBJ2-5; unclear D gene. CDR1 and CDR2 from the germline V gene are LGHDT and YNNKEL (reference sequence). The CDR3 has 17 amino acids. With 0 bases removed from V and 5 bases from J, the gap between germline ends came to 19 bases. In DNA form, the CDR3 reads TGTGCCAGCAGCCAAGACCCCGGGTCACGGGCTCCCGAGACCCAGTACTTC. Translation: CASSQDPGSRAPETQYF.

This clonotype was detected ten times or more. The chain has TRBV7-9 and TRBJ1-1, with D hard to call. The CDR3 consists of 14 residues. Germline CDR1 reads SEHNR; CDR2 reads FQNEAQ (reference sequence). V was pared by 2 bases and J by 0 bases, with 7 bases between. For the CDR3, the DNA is TGTGCCAGCAGCTTATCCCTCTTGAACACTGAAGCTTTCTTT. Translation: CASSLSLLNTEAFF.

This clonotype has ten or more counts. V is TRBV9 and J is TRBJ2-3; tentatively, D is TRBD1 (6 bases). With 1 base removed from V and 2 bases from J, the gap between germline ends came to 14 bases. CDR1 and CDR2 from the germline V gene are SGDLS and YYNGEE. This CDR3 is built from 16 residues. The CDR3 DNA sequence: TGTGCCAGCAGCGTACTCGGAAGGGGGTCCACAGATACGCAGTATTTT. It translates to CASSVLGRGSTDTQYF.

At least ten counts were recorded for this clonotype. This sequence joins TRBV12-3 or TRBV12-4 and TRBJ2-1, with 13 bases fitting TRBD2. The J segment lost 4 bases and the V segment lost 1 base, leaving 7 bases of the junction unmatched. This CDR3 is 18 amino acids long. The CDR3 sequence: CASSLGGLAGTRYNEQFF. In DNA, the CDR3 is TGTGCCAGCAGTTTAGGGGGACTAGCGGGGACCAGGTACAATGAGCAGTTCTTC.

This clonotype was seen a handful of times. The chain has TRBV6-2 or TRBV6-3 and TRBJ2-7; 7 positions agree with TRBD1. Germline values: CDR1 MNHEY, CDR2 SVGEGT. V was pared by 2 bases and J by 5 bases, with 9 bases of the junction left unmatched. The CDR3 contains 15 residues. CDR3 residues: CASSYPVDRAHEQYF. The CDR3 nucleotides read TGTGCCAGCAGTTACCCCGTCGACAGGGCCCACGAGCAGTACTTC.

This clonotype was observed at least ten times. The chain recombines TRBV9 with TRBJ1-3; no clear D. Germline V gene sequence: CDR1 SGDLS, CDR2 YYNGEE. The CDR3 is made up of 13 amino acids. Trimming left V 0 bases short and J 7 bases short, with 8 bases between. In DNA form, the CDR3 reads TGTGCCAGCAGCGTAGCATCAGGCAACACCATATATTTT. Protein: CASSVASGNTIYF. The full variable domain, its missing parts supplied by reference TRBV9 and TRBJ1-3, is DSGVTQTPKHLITATGQRVTLRCSPRSGDLSVYWYQQSLDQGLQFLIQYYNGEERAKGNILERFSAQQFPDLHSELNLSSLELGDSALYFCASSVASGNTIYFGEGSWLTVV.

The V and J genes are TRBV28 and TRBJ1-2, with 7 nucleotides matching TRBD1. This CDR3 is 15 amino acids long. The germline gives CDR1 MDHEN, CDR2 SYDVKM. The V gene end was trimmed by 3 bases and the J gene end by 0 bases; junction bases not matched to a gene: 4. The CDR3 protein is CASSFPDRPNYGYTF. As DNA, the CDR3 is TGTGCCAGCAGTTTCCCGGACAGGCCTAACTATGGCTACACCTTC.

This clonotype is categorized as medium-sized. CDR3 sequence reads: CASSLGGLAGHRELFF. In nucleotides, the CDR3 is TGTGCCAGCAGCTTAGGGGGACTAGCGGGCCATCGGGAGCTGTTTTTT. The genes are TRBV11-1 and TRBJ2-2; 12 bases are shared with TRBD2. Per the germline V gene, CDR1 is SGHAT and CDR2 is FQDESV (reference sequence). The ends lost 1 base at V and 9 bases at J; junction bases unmatched: 6. This CDR3 is 16 amino acids long.

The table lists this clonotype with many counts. The CDR3 spells CASSFPGRKNEQFF. CDR3 bases: TGTGCCAGCAGCTTTCCGGGCAGGAAGAATGAGCAGTTCTTC. The V gene is TRBV7-9, the J gene TRBJ2-1; D is uncertain. Germline loops: CDR1 SEHNR, CDR2 FQNEAQ (reference sequence). The CDR3 loop spans 14 amino acids. V was shortened by 3 bases and J by 7 bases, with 13 bases between the two germline ends.

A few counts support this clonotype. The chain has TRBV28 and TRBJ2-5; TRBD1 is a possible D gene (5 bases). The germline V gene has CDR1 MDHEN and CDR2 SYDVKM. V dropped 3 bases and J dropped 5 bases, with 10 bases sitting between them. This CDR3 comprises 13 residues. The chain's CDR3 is CASSLAGPETQYF. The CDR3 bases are TGTGCCAGCAGTTTGGCAGGGCCGGAGACCCAGTACTTC.

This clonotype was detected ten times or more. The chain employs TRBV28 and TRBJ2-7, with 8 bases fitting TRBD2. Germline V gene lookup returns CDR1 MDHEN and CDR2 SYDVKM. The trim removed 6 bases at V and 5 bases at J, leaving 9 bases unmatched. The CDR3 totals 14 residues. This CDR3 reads CASSPGGGWNEQYF. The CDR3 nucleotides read TGTGCCAGCAGCCCGGGGGGGGGCTGGAACGAGCAGTACTTC.

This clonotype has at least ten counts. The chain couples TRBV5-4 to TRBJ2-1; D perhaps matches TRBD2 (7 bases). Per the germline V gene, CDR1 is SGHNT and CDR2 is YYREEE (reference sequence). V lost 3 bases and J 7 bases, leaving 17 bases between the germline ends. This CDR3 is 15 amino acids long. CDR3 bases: TGTGCCAGCAGCTCCGGGGAGGGGGGATGGAATGAGCAGTTCTTC. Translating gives CASSSGEGGWNEQFF.